The 20 T cell receptor beta chains in this list originate from one sample, sequenced in a study of T cells in Graves' hyperthyroidism and ophthalmopathy. RNA transcripts served as the template for amplifying TCR beta CDR3 regions. HTBI primers drove first-round RT-PCR of the TCR CDR3. TCRdb redid the calling of the multiplex PCR reads with MiXCR, one entry per CDR3 protein. The repertoire holds 490,000 or so distinct CDR3 sequences, with about 46% as singletons. Sequencing input: peripheral blood or thyroid tissue (not recorded which). The receptors were gathered from an adult woman with Graves' disease, either hyperthyroidism or ophthalmopathy (not recorded which).

V usage is TRBV7-8 and J usage is TRBJ1-1; TRBD1 might be the D (5 bases). Deletions cut 5 bases from V and 1 base from J, with 11 bases between. This CDR3 contains 14 residues. From germline, CDR1 is SGHVS and CDR2 FQNEAQ. CDR3 sequence (DNA): TGTGCCAGCAGCCCAGGGCTGGCGAACACTGAAGCTTTCTTT. It is translated as CASSPGLANTEAFF. The variable domain in full, with the rest retrieved from reference TRBV7-8 and TRBJ1-1, is GAGVSQSPRYKVAKRGQDVALRCDPISGHVSLFWYQQALGQGPEFLTYFQNEAQLDKSGLPSDRFFAERPEGSVSTLKIQRTQQEDSAVYLCASSPGLANTEAFFGQGTRLTVV.

About this clonotype itself: Germline is not matched at one junction end, which may reflect a read error. The V and J genes are TRBV7-9 and TRBJ1-1; D might be TRBD1 (5 bases). The CDR3 consists of 11 residues. Germline V gene data show CDR1 as SEHNR and CDR2 as FQNEAQ (reference sequence). The CDR3 sequence is CASSSGTEAVF. CDR3 DNA: TGTGCCAGCAGCTCTGGGACTGAAGCTGTCTTT.

This clonotype was observed many times. The rearrangement joins TRBV29-1 to TRBJ2-7; D assignment may be TRBD1 or TRBD2 (6 bases each). V was cut by 4 bases and J by 2 bases, with 15 bases left in between. The CDR3 has 14 amino acids. Germline CDR1 and CDR2: SQVTM and ANQGSEA. The CDR3 reads CSVGGAAGAYEQYF. CDR3 nucleotide sequence: TGCAGCGTTGGCGGGGCGGCAGGGGCCTACGAGCAGTACTTC.

This clonotype showed up many times. The chain uses TRBV2 and TRBJ2-5; no clear D gene. Trimming took off 3 bases at V and 0 bases at J, with 17 bases between the two ends. This CDR3 has 17 amino acids. Germline lookup yields CDR1 SNHLY and CDR2 FYNNEI. The CDR3 DNA sequence: TGTGCCAGCAGTGAGTCGTGGAGACACCACAACCAAGAGACCCAGTACTTC. Its translation: CASSESWRHHNQETQYF.

In this sample, this clonotype turned up a few times. The chain links TRBV19 to TRBJ1-1; no definite D call. The germline V gene encodes CDR1 LNHDA and CDR2 SQIVND (reference sequence). Deletions cut 5 bases from V and 1 base from J, with 14 bases between. The CDR3 runs 15 residues. The CDR3 region is CASSPAGDANTEAFF. The CDR3 DNA sequence: TGTGCCAGTAGTCCAGCAGGCGACGCGAACACTGAAGCTTTCTTT.

This clonotype showed up many times. The chain links TRBV10-3 to TRBJ1-1; tentative D call: TRBD1 (5 bases). CDR1 and CDR2 (germline): ENHRY, SYGVKD. This CDR3 has 16 amino acids. Trimming shortened V by 0 bases and J by 10 bases, and 21 bases separated the two germline ends. The CDR3: CAISESRGDVLPSAFF. CDR3 DNA: TGTGCCATCAGTGAGTCGAGAGGGGACGTACTACCTTCAGCTTTCTTT.

This clonotype was seen at least ten times. This CDR3 reads CSARTGANSPLHF. Here the CDR3 DNA reads TGCAGTGCTAGAACAGGGGCCAATTCACCCCTCCACTTT. This rearrangement joins TRBV20-1 to TRBJ1-6; the match to TRBD1 covers 7 bases. The CDR3 is 13 amino acids. CDR1 and CDR2 (germline): DFQATT, SNEGSKA (reference sequence). Trimming removed 2 bases from V and 7 bases from J; junction bases left unmatched: 2.

Turning to this clonotype: The junction differs from germline at one of its ends, possibly a read error. The chain uses TRBV7-2 and TRBJ1-5; tentatively, D is TRBD1 (5 bases). CDR3 length: 14 amino acids. In germline, CDR1 is SGHTA, CDR2 FQGNSA. CDR3 loop: CASSLRERGQPQHF. CDR3 bases: TGTGCCAGCAGCTTAAGGGAAAGGGGTCAGCCACAGCATTTT. The full variable domain, with the rest looked up from reference TRBV7-2 and TRBJ1-5, is GAGVSQSPSNKVTEKGKDVELRCDPISGHTALYWYRQSLGQGLEFLIYFQGNSAPDKSGLPSDRFSAERTGGSVSTLTIQRTQQEDSAVYLCASSLRERGQPQHFGDGTRLSIL.

Only one count was recorded for this clonotype. The gene calls are TRBV7-9 and TRBJ2-5; D is unresolved. With 5 bases removed from V and 5 bases from J, the gap between germline ends came to 18 bases. This CDR3 is 15 amino acids long. Germline V gene sequence: CDR1 SEHNR, CDR2 FQNEAQ (reference sequence). The CDR3 nucleotides read TGTGCCAGCAGCGAATCGGGTGGGCTAGGGGAGACCCAGTACTTC. This encodes CASSESGGLGETQYF. Variable domain in full (rest from reference TRBV7-9 and TRBJ2-5): DTGVSQNPRHKITKRGQNVTFRCDPISEHNRLYWYRQTLGQGPEFLTYFQNEAQLEKSRLLSDRFSAERPKGSFSTLEIQRTEQGDSAMYLCASSESGGLGETQYFGPGTRLLVL.

This clonotype was detected a few times. This chain joins TRBV5-8 and TRBJ1-6; 7 bases align to TRBD1. Germline V gene sequence: CDR1 SGHTS, CDR2 YDEGEE. This CDR3 is 15 amino acids long. V lost 4 bases and J lost 6; bases outside the gene matches: 7. The chain's CDR3 is CASSHRDSVNSPLHF. DNA of the CDR3: TGTGCCAGCAGCCACCGGGACAGCGTTAATTCACCCCTCCACTTT.

The chain has TRBV7-6 and TRBJ2-7; 7 nucleotides match TRBD2. With 8 bases clipped from V and 5 bases from J, the junction kept 12 bases outside the gene matches. CDR3 size: 14 residues. Germline loops: CDR1 SGHVS, CDR2 FNYEAQ. This CDR3 is CASYFGGNKDEQYF. CDR3 DNA sequence: TGTGCCAGCTACTTCGGGGGGAATAAGGACGAGCAGTACTTC.

At least ten counts were recorded for this clonotype. J is TRBJ2-7 and V is TRBV7-2; 9 nucleotides line up with TRBD2. The CDR3 totals 14 residues. The germline gives CDR1 SGHTA, CDR2 FQGNSA. The J segment lost 4 bases and the V segment lost 3 bases, leaving 4 bases of the junction unmatched. The CDR3 sequence: CASSFGGRVYEQYF. CDR3 sequence (DNA): TGTGCCAGCAGCTTTGGCGGGAGGGTGTACGAGCAGTACTTC. Full variable domain (missing parts from reference TRBV7-2 and TRBJ2-7): GAGVSQSPSNKVTEKGKDVELRCDPISGHTALYWYRQSLGQGLEFLIYFQGNSAPDKSGLPSDRFSAERTGGSVSTLTIQRTQQEDSAVYLCASSFGGRVYEQYFGPGTRLTVT.

This clonotype occurred a few times. The genes are TRBV20-1 and TRBJ2-2, with D perhaps matching TRBD1 or TRBD2 (5 bases each). Trimming left V 2 bases short and J 0 bases short, with 13 bases between. Per the germline V gene, CDR1 is DFQATT and CDR2 is SNEGSKA (reference sequence). The CDR3 consists of 16 residues. The CDR3 sequence: CSARTRLGANTGELFF. The CDR3 nucleotides are TGCAGTGCTAGAACCCGACTGGGGGCGAACACCGGGGAGCTGTTTTTT.

This clonotype turned up a few times. This sequence joins TRBV24-1 and TRBJ2-7, with TRBD1 matching 7 bases. The germline CDR1 and CDR2 sequences are KGHDR and SFDVKD. The CDR3 consists of 15 residues. V shed 3 bases, J shed 7 bases, and the junction held 11 bases outside the gene matches. The DNA of the CDR3 is TGTGCCACCAGTGATAACCAGGGGGTTTTGGATGAGCAGTACTTC. Translation gives CATSDNQGVLDEQYF.

Concerning this clonotype itself: Given the absence of the conserved phenylalanine or tryptophan at the CDR3 end, a read error is likely. The limits of the CDR3 on the DNA are not certain, so only TCRdb's listed CDR3 is given. CDR3 sequence reads: CSAAGQNT. The gene calls are TRBV29-1 and TRBJ2-7; TRBD1, the D gene given by the table, was not confirmed from the DNA. Germline lookup yields CDR1 SQVTM and CDR2 ANQGSEA. The CDR3 has 8 residues if both end residues are counted.

V is TRBV29-1 and J is TRBJ2-5; D might be TRBD1 (6 bases). Trimming took 7 bases from V and 4 from J, leaving 10 bases between them. Looked up from germline, CDR1 is SQVTM and CDR2 is ANQGSEA. The CDR3 runs to 11 residues. This CDR3 is CSGSGAETQYF. CDR3 DNA: TGCAGCGGCTCAGGGGCAGAGACCCAGTACTTC. The complete variable domain, with remaining parts taken from reference TRBV29-1 and TRBJ2-5, reads SAVISQKPSRDICQRGTSLTIQCQVDSQVTMMFWYRQQPGQSLTLIATANQGSEATYESGFVIDKFPISRPNLTFSTLTVSNMSPEDSSIYLCSGSGAETQYFGPGTRLLVL.

The chain has TRBV29-1 and TRBJ2-7; D remains unclear. Per germline, CDR1 SQVTM and CDR2 ANQGSEA. The CDR3 is made up of 12 amino acids. V lost 0 bases and J 2 bases, leaving 5 bases between the germline ends. In DNA, the CDR3 is TGCAGCGTTGAAGATGAGACCTACGAGCAGTACTTC. It codes for CSVEDETYEQYF.

The chain recombines TRBV19 with TRBJ1-5; the D is unclear. The CDR3 is 14 amino acids. From germline, CDR1 is LNHDA and CDR2 SQIVND (reference sequence). Between the trimmed V and J ends, which lost 9 bases and 4 bases, there was a span of 16 bases. CDR3 protein: CASDRRARNQPQHF. The CDR3 region has the DNA TGTGCCAGCGACCGGAGAGCAAGAAATCAGCCCCAGCATTTT.

This clonotype was detected only a few times. The chain links TRBV10-3 to TRBJ2-5; no definite D call. CDR1 ENHRY and CDR2 SYGVKD come from the germline V gene. The CDR3 extends over 11 amino acids. The ends were cut back, 2 bases at V and 5 bases at J, with 3 bases in the middle. CDR3 amino acids: CAISEVETQYF. CDR3 sequence (DNA): TGTGCCATCAGTGAGGTGGAGACCCAGTACTTC.

The chain employs TRBV2 and TRBJ2-5; TRBD2 matches at 7 bases. CDR3 length: 14 amino acids. Trimming cost V 4 bases and J 5 bases; bases outside gene matches: 7. Germline CDR1 is SNHLY and CDR2 is FYNNEI. The DNA for the CDR3 is TGTGCCAGCAGTGGGTTTTGGGGGGGGGAGACCCAGTACTTC. This codes for CASSGFWGGETQYF. Full variable domain (rest looked up from reference TRBV2 and TRBJ2-5): EPEVTQTPSHQVTQMGQEVILRCVPISNHLYFYWYRQILGQKVEFLVSFYNNEISEKSEIFDDQFSVERPDGSNFTLKIRSTKLEDSAMYFCASSGFWGGETQYFGPGTRLLVL.